This T cell receptor beta chain was captured in a study of CXCR3-negative and CXCR3-positive naive CD8 T cells (dated by TCRdb to the late 2010s). Looking at the study overall: In total, about 135 million TRB reads were obtained, or roughly 1.5 +/- 0.3 million reads per library. Diversity and physicochemical repertoire analyses covered around 10 donors pooled from two independent experiments. TRBV-TRBJ cluster analysis included naive subsets from 5 donors and memory cells from 3 donors.

Each CD8+ T cell subset was flow-sorted in triplicate, and 250,000 to 300,000 cells per subset were placed directly into RLT lysis buffer. Naive CD8+ T cells were defined stringently as CD45RO-CCR7+CD27+CD95- to exclude memory contaminants. Using standard density gradient centrifugation, peripheral blood mononuclear cells were isolated from buffy coats. A FACSAria III was used to flow-sort naive CD8+ T cells into CXCR3-negative and CXCR3-positive populations. Total RNA was extracted from sorted cells using an RNeasy Mini Kit. As regards this clonotype: The specificity of this receptor is unknown.

The CDR3 starts with the cysteine, ends with the phenylalanine, and has 12 residues. No DNA appears here. CDR1 and CDR2, per the germline V gene (reference sequence), are GTSNPN and SVGIG. What the work shows at the level of the full study, not this receptor alone: TRB CDR3s from CXCR3-positive naive cells showed higher hydrophobicity (lower Kidera factor 4), lower energy, and higher strength and volume indices than CXCR3-negative naive cells. Both naive subsets had comparably high repertoire diversity, while memory CD8+ T cells had much lower repertoire diversity. TRBV-TRBJ usage was similar between naive CXCR3-negative and CXCR3-positive cells from the same donor, while memory cells showed distinct patterns. Because surface CD5, which has been linked to self-reactivity in mice, was comparable between naive subsets, TCR interaction strength was also inferred from TRB CDR3 physicochemical properties. Because CXCR3 expression was partially decreased after cryopreservation, freshly isolated PBMCs were used for most assays.

The sequencer listed for this sample is NextSeq 550. The Human TCR Profiling Kit (MiLaboratory) was used to make UMI-labeled 5' RACE TRB cDNA libraries. The full amount of extracted RNA was used for cDNA synthesis, and the full amount of resulting cDNA was used for PCR amplification. Libraries were prepared in parallel with an identical number of PCR cycles. For the original study's pipeline: With a requirement of at least two reads per UMI, MIGEC and MiXCR extracted about 50,000 +/- 10,000 unique UMI-labeled TRB cDNA molecules per library. On average, around 40,000 +/- 10,000 functional in-frame TRB CDR3 nucleotide clonotypes lacking stop codons were found per library. After downsampling to 5000 UMI-labeled TRB molecules per sample, diversity metrics, including normalized Shannon-Wiener and Chao1, were computed in VDJtools. Clonotype-size-weighted physicochemical properties of the central five CDR3 residues (interaction energy, strength, volume and Kidera factor 4) were computed in VDJtools. The reads went through TCRdb reprocessing, and each CDR3 protein sequence gets one entry with no DNA. These V and J calls derive from TCRdb rather than the authors' analysis. This sample's table carries 90,000 to 100,000 distinct CDR3 sequences. 1.7% of the sample is in the top ten clones.

Sequences were obtained from naive CXCR3- CD8+ T cells from blood. Sample cell subset or site, as interpreted from the label and publication: CD45RO-CCR7+CD27+CD95- naive CD8+ T cells lacking CXCR3 (TNR3-). The sequence came from a human donor in good health. Some clones in this sample may be carry-over from other donors' samples. The chain was built from TRBV30 and TRBJ2-7; TCRdb indicates TRBD2, and absent DNA this call remains unverified. The CDR3 here reads CAWSALAGEQYF. With the rest looked up from the reference TRBV30 and TRBJ2-7 genes rather than sequenced, the full variable domain is SQTIHQWPATLVQPVGSPLSLECTVEGTSNPNLYWYRQAAGRGLQLLFYSVGIGQISSEVPQNLSASRPQDRQFILSSKKLLLSDSGFYLCAWSALAGEQYFGPGTRLTVT.